The rows below give T cell receptor beta chains drawn from one sample of a study of T-cell memory formation after mild COVID-19. MiXCR, applied by TCRdb to the 5' RACE reads, yields one record per CDR3 protein. The table shows approximately 400,000 distinct CDR3 sequences, with around 24% occurring only once. The material sequenced was PBMCs or a T cell subset sorted from them (not recorded which). Receptors originate from an adult woman who had mild COVID-19 (a few samples of this study predate the infection). Cell type and time point are not known. CDR3s include the opening cysteine and the closing phenylalanine or tryptophan.

J: TRBJ2-7
V: TRBV12-3/TRBV12-4
CDR3: CASSWGFVGSEQYF

J: TRBJ1-6
V: TRBV25-1
CDR3: CASSGEAVTYNSPLHF

J: TRBJ2-7
V: TRBV4-2
CDR3: CASSQEGAKGYEQYF

J: TRBJ2-5
V: TRBV4-1
CDR3: CASSQYPGHQETQYF

J: TRBJ2-7
V: TRBV29-1
CDR3: CSAQRSGTGDREQYF

J: TRBJ1-2
V: TRBV12-3/TRBV12-4
CDR3: CASSLQETYGYTF

J: TRBJ1-4
V: TRBV7-9
CDR3: CASSIGTAENEKLFF

J: TRBJ1-2
V: TRBV25-1
CDR3: CASSALGQDYGYTF

J: TRBJ1-1
V: TRBV7-9
CDR3: CASSPGQASMNTEAFF

J: TRBJ2-1
V: TRBV7-7
CDR3: CASSLAPRIGSPNEQFF

J: TRBJ2-1
V: TRBV6-2/TRBV6-3
CDR3: CASSYGGHDEQFF

J: TRBJ1-4
V: TRBV7-9
CDR3: CASSFGDMRGNEKLFF

J: TRBJ2-2
V: TRBV4-2
CDR3: CASSQESGDRGNTGELFF

J: TRBJ1-1
V: TRBV11-3
CDR3: CASSFTGAYTEAFF

J: TRBJ1-5
V: TRBV19
CDR3: CASSISRGGQPQHF

J: TRBJ1-1
V: TRBV7-9
CDR3: CASTQLGTGNTEAFF

J: TRBJ1-2
V: TRBV4-1
CDR3: CASSQDQQLTTGYTF

J: TRBJ2-1
V: TRBV5-5
CDR3: CASSWETLKNNEQFF

J: TRBJ1-2
V: TRBV5-1
CDR3: CASSFDRGEIYGYTF

J: TRBJ2-3
V: TRBV7-9
CDR3: CASSLGGTSGLTDTQYF

J: TRBJ1-4
V: TRBV12-3/TRBV12-4
CDR3: CASSLDSREKLFF

J: TRBJ2-7
V: TRBV7-6
CDR3: CASSPSGQGIHEQYF

J: TRBJ1-5
V: TRBV6-5
CDR3: CASSYRAPGLLSNQPQHF

J: TRBJ1-1
V: TRBV12-3/TRBV12-4
CDR3: CASSLTSMNTEAFF

J: TRBJ1-1
V: TRBV7-8
CDR3: CASGRMNTEAFF

J: TRBJ2-5
V: TRBV10-3
CDR3: CAISESGGGTQETQYF

J: TRBJ2-4
V: TRBV12-3/TRBV12-4
CDR3: CASTNLAKNIQYF

J: TRBJ1-1
V: TRBV7-8
CDR3: CASSLVPLLGTEAFF

J: TRBJ2-5
V: TRBV18
CDR3: CASSPNQGLAETQYF

J: TRBJ2-5
V: TRBV24-1
CDR3: CAPTRTPPAF

J: TRBJ1-1
V: TRBV27
CDR3: CASSLYGGVRTEAFF

J: TRBJ2-6
V: TRBV5-1
CDR3: CASSSPGSGANVLTF

J: TRBJ1-1
V: TRBV14
CDR3: CASSQFQGRIEAFF

J: TRBJ2-7
V: TRBV6-6
CDR3: CASSPTRGYEQYF

J: TRBJ1-2
V: TRBV11-2
CDR3: CASSFTGTGDYYGYTF